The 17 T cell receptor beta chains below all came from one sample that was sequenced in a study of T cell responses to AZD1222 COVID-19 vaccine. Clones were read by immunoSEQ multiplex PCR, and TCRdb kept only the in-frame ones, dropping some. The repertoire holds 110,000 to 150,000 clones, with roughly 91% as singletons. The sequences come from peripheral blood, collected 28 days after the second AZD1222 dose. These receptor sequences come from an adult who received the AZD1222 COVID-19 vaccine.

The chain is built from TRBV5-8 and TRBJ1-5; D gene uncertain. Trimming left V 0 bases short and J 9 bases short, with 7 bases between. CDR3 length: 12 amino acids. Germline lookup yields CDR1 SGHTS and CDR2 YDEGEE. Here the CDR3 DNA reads TGTGCCAGCAGCTTGGGACTTCGGCCCCAGCATTTT. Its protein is CASSLGLRPQHF.

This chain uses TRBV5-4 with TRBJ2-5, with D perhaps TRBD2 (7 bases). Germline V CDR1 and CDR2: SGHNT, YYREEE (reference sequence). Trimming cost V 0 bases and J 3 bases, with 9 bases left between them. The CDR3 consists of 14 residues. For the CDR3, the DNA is TGTGCCAGCAGCTTGGCGGGGGGCAAAGAGACCCAGTACTTC. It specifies CASSLAGGKETQYF.

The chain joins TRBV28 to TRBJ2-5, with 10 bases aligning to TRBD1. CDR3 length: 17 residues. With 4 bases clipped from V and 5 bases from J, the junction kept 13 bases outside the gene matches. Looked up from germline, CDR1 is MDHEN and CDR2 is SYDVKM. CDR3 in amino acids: CASSSSRDRGFVETQYF. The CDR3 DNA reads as TGTGCCAGCAGTTCCTCGAGGGACAGGGGTTTTGTCGAGACCCAGTACTTC.

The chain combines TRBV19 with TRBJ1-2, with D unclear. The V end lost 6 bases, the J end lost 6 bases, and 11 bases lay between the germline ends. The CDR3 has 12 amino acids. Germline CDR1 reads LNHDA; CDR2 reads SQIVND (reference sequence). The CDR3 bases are TGTGCCAGTAGCAGCCTCGGCCATGGCTACACCTTC. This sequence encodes CASSSLGHGYTF.

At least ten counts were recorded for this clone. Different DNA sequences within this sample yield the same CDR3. The DNA for the CDR3 is TGTGCCAGCGAAGGGAACACTGAAGCTTTCTTT. Protein: CASEGNTEAFF. This chain uses TRBV28 with TRBJ1-1; D unclear. The CDR3 totals 11 residues. CDR1 is MDHEN, CDR2 SYDVKM, per germline. Deletions cut 8 bases from V and 1 base from J, with 5 bases between.

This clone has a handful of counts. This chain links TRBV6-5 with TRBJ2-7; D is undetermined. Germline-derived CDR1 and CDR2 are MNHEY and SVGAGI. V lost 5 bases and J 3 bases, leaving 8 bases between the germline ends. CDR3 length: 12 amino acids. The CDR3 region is CASSRHLYEQYF. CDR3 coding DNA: TGTGCCAGCAGTCGACACCTCTACGAGCAGTACTTC.

CDR3 in amino acids: CASSYQATLLNQPQHF. DNA of the CDR3: TGTGCCAGCAGCTATCAGGCGACTTTACTCAATCAGCCCCAGCATTTT. The chain carries TRBV7-2 and TRBJ1-5, with no clear D. This CDR3 has 16 amino acids. Germline CDR1 SGHTA, CDR2 FQGNSA. With 4 bases removed from V and 3 bases from J, the gap between germline ends came to 16 bases.

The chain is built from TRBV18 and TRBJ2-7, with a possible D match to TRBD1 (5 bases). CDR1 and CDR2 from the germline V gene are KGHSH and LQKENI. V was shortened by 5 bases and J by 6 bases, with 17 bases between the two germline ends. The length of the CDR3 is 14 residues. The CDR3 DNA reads TGTGCCAGCTCAGGAAGCCAGGGTATTGGCGAGCAGTACTTC. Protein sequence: CASSGSQGIGEQYF. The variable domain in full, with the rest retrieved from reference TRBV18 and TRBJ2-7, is NAGVMQNPRHLVRRRGQEARLRCSPMKGHSHVYWYRQLPEEGLKFMVYLQKENIIDESGMPKERFSAEFPKEGPSILRIQQVVRGDSAAYFCASSGSQGIGEQYFGPGTRLTVT.

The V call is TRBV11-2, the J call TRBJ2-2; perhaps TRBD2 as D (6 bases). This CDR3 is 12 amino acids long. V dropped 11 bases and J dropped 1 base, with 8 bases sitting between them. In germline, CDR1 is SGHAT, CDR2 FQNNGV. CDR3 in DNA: TGTGCCGCGGGAAGGAACACCGGGGAGCTGTTTTTT. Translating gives CAAGRNTGELFF.

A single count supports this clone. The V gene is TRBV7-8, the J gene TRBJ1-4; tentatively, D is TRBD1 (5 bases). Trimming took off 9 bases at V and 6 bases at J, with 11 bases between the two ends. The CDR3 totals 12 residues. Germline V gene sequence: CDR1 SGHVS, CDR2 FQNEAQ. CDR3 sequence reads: CASGGWDEKLFF. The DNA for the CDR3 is TGTGCCAGTGGGGGTTGGGATGAAAAACTGTTTTTT.

CDR3 amino acids: CASSMQPDSYNEQFF. Written as DNA, the CDR3 is TGTGCCAGTAGTATGCAACCGGACTCCTACAATGAGCAGTTCTTC. V usage is TRBV19 and J usage is TRBJ2-1, with unresolved D. CDR3 length equals 15 residues. The V and J ends lost 3 bases and 0 bases respectively, with 9 bases between them. Per the germline V gene, CDR1 is LNHDA and CDR2 is SQIVND (reference sequence).

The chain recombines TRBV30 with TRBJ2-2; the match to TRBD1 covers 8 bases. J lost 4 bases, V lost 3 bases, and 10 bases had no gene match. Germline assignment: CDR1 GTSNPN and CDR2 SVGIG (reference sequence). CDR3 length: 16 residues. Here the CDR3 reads CAWRRVRTGITGELFF. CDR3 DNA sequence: TGTGCCTGGAGGCGAGTCAGGACAGGGATCACCGGGGAGCTGTTTTTT. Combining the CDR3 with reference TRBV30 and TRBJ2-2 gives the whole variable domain SQTIHQWPATLVQPVGSPLSLECTVEGTSNPNLYWYRQAAGRGLQLLFYSVGIGQISSEVPQNLSASRPQDRQFILSSKKLLLSDSGFYLCAWRRVRTGITGELFFGEGSRLTVL.

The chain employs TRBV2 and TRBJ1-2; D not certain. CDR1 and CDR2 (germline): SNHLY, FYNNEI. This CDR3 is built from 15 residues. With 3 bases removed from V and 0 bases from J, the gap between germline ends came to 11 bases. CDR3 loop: CASSDTRKPNYGYTF. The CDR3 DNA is TGTGCCAGCAGTGACACACGGAAACCTAACTATGGCTACACCTTC. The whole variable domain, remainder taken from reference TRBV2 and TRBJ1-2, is EPEVTQTPSHQVTQMGQEVILRCVPISNHLYFYWYRQILGQKVEFLVSFYNNEISEKSEIFDDQFSVERPDGSNFTLKIRSTKLEDSAMYFCASSDTRKPNYGYTFGSGTRLTVV.

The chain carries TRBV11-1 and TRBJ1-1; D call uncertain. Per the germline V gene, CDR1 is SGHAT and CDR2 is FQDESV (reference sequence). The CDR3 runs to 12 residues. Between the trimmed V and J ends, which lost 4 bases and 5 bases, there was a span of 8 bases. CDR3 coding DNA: TGTGCCAGCAGCTACGTGGGTACTGAAGCTTTCTTT. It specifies CASSYVGTEAFF.

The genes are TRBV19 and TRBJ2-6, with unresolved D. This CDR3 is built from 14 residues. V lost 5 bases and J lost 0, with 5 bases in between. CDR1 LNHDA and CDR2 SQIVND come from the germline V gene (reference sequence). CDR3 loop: CASSSVSGANVLTF. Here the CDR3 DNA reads TGTGCCAGTAGTTCCGTCTCTGGGGCCAACGTCCTGACTTTC.

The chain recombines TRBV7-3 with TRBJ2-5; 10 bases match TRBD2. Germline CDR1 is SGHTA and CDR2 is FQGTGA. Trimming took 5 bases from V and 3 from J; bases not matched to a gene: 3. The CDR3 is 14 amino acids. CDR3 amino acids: CASSGTSGKETQYF. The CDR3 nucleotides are TGTGCCAGCAGCGGTACTAGCGGGAAAGAGACCCAGTACTTC.

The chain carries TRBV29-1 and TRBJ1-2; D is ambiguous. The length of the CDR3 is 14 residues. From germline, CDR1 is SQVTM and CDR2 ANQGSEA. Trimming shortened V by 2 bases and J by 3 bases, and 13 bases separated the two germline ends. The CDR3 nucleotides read TGCAGCGTTGAAATAAGTCCAACCCACTATGGCTACACCTTC. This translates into CSVEISPTHYGYTF.